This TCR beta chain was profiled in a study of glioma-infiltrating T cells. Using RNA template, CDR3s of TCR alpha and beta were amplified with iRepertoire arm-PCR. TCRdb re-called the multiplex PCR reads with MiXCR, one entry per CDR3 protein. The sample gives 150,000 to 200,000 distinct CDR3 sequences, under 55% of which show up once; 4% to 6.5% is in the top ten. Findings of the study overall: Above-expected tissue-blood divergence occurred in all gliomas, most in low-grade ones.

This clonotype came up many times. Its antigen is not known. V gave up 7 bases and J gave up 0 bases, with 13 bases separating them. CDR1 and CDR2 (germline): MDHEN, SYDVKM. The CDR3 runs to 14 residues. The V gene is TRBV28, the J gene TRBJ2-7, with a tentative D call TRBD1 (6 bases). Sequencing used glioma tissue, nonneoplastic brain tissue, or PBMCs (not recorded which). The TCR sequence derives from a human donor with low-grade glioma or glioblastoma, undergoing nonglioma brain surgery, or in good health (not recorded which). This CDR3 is CASTTTGLSYEQYF. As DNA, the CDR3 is TGTGCCAGCACCACGACAGGCCTCTCCTACGAGCAGTACTTC. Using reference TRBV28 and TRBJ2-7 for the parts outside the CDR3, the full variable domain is DVKVTQSSRYLVKRTGEKVFLECVQDMDHENMFWYRQDPGLGLRLIYFSYDVKMKEKGDIPEGYSVSREKKERFSLILESASTNQTSMYLCASTTTGLSYEQYFGPGTRLTVT.